This T cell receptor (beta chain) was recorded in a study of spatial heterogeneity in lung cancer. About this clonotype itself: A library prepared for alpha chains yielded this beta chain as an off-target read; its size is of little meaning.

Specified time point: sample taken at primary tumor resection. In each case, whole RNA from tumor, nontumor lung or frozen PBMC was sequenced unsorted. This CDR3 region has 15 residues. With 0 bases removed from V and 5 bases from J, the gap between germline ends came to 13 bases. TCRdb reprocessed the 5' RACE reads with MiXCR, giving one entry per CDR3 protein. There are over 900 distinct CDR3 sequences in the sample; approximately 66% occur only once, and more than 6.5% lies in the top ten. The chain combines TRBV12-3 or TRBV12-4 with TRBJ2-5; weak D call: TRBD2 (5 bases). The input for sequencing was PBMCs, taken at surgery. The receptor comes from a male donor with early-stage non-small cell lung cancer. The CDR3 protein is CASSLAQASRETQYF. The CDR3 coding sequence is TGTGCCAGCAGTTTAGCGCAGGCTAGCAGGGAGACCCAGTACTTC.